These 28 T cell receptor beta chains came from one sample sequenced in a study of blood T cell repertoires in COVID-19. Profiling relied on immunoSEQ multiplex PCR, and the TCRdb table lists in-frame clones only, not all of them. The sample has roughly 250,000 clones, around 90% seen once; the top ten hold roughly 1.2%. Sequences were obtained from PBMCs or T cells enriched from blood (not recorded which). These receptors were taken from a human donor in a cohort exposed to, infected with or recovered from COVID-19 (not recorded which). The donor label of this sample is uncertain.

V and J are TRBV2 and TRBJ1-2; D is possibly TRBD1 (5 bases). The V end was cut by 2 bases, the J end by 4 bases, with 8 bases between. The CDR3 totals 13 residues. Germline-derived CDR1 and CDR2 are SNHLY and FYNNEI. The DNA of the CDR3 is TGTGCCAGCAGTGAAAGGGGCACCTATGGCTACACCTTC. Translating gives CASSERGTYGYTF.

This chain links TRBV12-5 with TRBJ2-7; maybe TRBD1 (5 bases). Deletions cut 2 bases from V and 2 bases from J, with 13 bases between. The CDR3 is 15 amino acids. Germline values: CDR1 LGHNT, CDR2 FRNRAP. The DNA of the CDR3 is TGTGCTAGTGGTTTGTATCGGTGGGGCCCCTACGAGCAGTACTTC. Translating it yields CASGLYRWGPYEQYF.

The chain is built from TRBV21-1 and TRBJ2-3; the table's D call, TRBD1, was not checked against the DNA. TRBV21-1 is noted as a pseudogene. This CDR3 comprises 15 residues. The CDR3 region has the DNA TGTGCCAGCAGTGCCGGACAGGGGCGCGCAGATACGCAGTATTTT. Its protein is CASSAGQGRADTQYF.

The gene calls are TRBV6-5 and TRBJ1-5; 8 bases line up with TRBD1. V shed 6 bases, J shed 6 bases, and the junction held 4 bases outside the gene matches. The CDR3 consists of 13 residues. CDR1 is MNHEY and CDR2 is SVGAGI in the germline V gene. The CDR3 sequence: CASRADRGQPQHF. The DNA for the CDR3 is TGTGCCAGCAGAGCCGACAGGGGTCAGCCCCAGCATTTT.

The chain recombines TRBV6-1 with TRBJ1-1; D perhaps matches TRBD1 (6 bases). V lost 2 bases and J 0 bases, leaving 10 bases between the germline ends. The CDR3 has 15 amino acids. In germline, CDR1 is MNHNS, CDR2 SASEGT. The CDR3: CASSEQAGVNTEAFF. The CDR3 nucleotides read TGTGCCAGCAGTGAACAGGCAGGGGTGAACACTGAAGCTTTCTTT.

The sample holds one count of this clone. This rearrangement joins TRBV25-1 to TRBJ2-3; 9 bases line up with TRBD2. J gave up 1 base and V 1 base, and 9 bases lay outside the gene matches. This CDR3 has 18 residues. The V gene's germline CDR1 is MGHDK and CDR2 SYGVNS. CDR3 sequence (DNA): TGTGCCAGCAGTGAATCGGCGGGGGGGCCCCCGGGCACAGATACGCAGTATTTT. The encoded protein is CASSESAGGPPGTDTQYF.

The chain couples TRBV19 to TRBJ1-5; 8 bases agree with TRBD1. The CDR3 extends over 16 amino acids. Trimming at V came to 4 bases and at J to 0 bases, leaving 5 bases not matched to a gene. CDR1 and CDR2 from the germline V gene are LNHDA and SQIVND (reference sequence). The CDR3 region is CASSTTGTGSNQPQHF. The CDR3 DNA reads as TGTGCCAGTAGTACCACCGGGACAGGTAGCAATCAGCCCCAGCATTTT.

The chain couples TRBV11-2 to TRBJ1-1, with 11 bases matching TRBD1. Germline CDR1 and CDR2: SGHAT and FQNNGV. This CDR3 region has 14 residues. The trim removed 4 bases at V and 8 bases at J, leaving 6 bases unmatched. The CDR3 DNA reads as TGTGCCAGCAGCTACGGACAGGGGGCAGGAGAAGCTTTCTTT. The encoded protein is CASSYGQGAGEAFF.

The chain combines TRBV9 with TRBJ2-5; D possibly corresponds to TRBD2 (5 bases). The CDR3 is 14 residues long. Germline assignment: CDR1 SGDLS and CDR2 YYNGEE. Trimming shortened V by 0 bases and J by 0 bases, and 6 bases separated the two germline ends. DNA for the CDR3: TGTGCCAGCAGCGTAGAGGACTACCAAGAGACCCAGTACTTC. As protein: CASSVEDYQETQYF.

This clone was seen only once. The chain carries TRBV29-1 and TRBJ2-1, with D tentatively TRBD2 (5 bases). CDR3 length equals 14 residues. Germline loops: CDR1 SQVTM, CDR2 ANQGSEA. Trimming took 7 bases from V and 0 from J, leaving 13 bases between them. CDR3 DNA sequence: TGCAGCGCTCGGGGAGCCAGCTCCTACAATGAGCAGTTCTTC. Translation: CSARGASSYNEQFF.

The chain recombines TRBV29-1 with TRBJ2-5; 9 bases agree with TRBD1. The junction had 11 bases not matched to a gene; V was cut back by 4 bases and J by 5 bases. From germline, CDR1 is SQVTM and CDR2 ANQGSEA. This CDR3 spans 15 amino acids. The CDR3 DNA reads as TGCAGCGTTGGCCAAACAGGGGGCGTAGGGGAGACCCAGTACTTC. Protein sequence: CSVGQTGGVGETQYF.

A single count supports this clone. CDR3 in amino acids: CASSRDSNTEAFF. The CDR3 nucleotides are TGTGCCAGCAGCAGGGACAGCAACACTGAAGCTTTCTTT. The genes are TRBV7-9 and TRBJ1-1, with 7 bases that match TRBD1. Trimming removed 5 bases from V and 2 bases from J; junction bases left unmatched: 2. Germline CDR1 SEHNR, CDR2 FQNEAQ (reference sequence). This CDR3 has 13 amino acids.

V usage is TRBV27 and J usage is TRBJ2-1; 11 nucleotides agree with TRBD1. V was clipped by 5 bases and J by 9 bases; unmatched bases: 9. The CDR3 contains 15 residues. Looked up from germline, CDR1 is MNHEY and CDR2 is SMNVEV (reference sequence). Here the CDR3 DNA reads TGTGCCAGCAGTCCCCGGGACAGGGGGATCGGTGAGCAGTTCTTC. Protein sequence: CASSPRDRGIGEQFF.

The chain links TRBV5-1 to TRBJ1-1; D call uncertain. Trimming took off 3 bases at V and 1 base at J, with 10 bases between the two ends. The V gene's germline CDR1 is SGHRS and CDR2 YFSETQ. This CDR3 has 14 amino acids. Here the CDR3 DNA reads TGCGCCAGCAGCTCCTACCTATCGAACACTGAAGCTTTCTTT. Amino acid sequence: CASSSYLSNTEAFF.

The chain uses TRBV12-3 or TRBV12-4 and TRBJ1-1; D gene ambiguous. This CDR3 has 12 residues. V was pared by 4 bases and J by 4 bases, with 7 bases between. DNA for the CDR3: TGTGCCAGCAGTTCGGGAATCACTGAAGCTTTCTTT. Protein sequence: CASSSGITEAFF.

The chain combines TRBV6-1 with TRBJ2-7, with TRBD1 identical over 10 bases. V trimming: 0 bases; J trimming: 4 bases; junction bases outside the gene matches: 9. The CDR3 contains 17 residues. In germline, CDR1 is MNHNS, CDR2 SASEGT. The CDR3 DNA follows: TGTGCCAGCAGTGAAGCGGGGACAGGGGCGCGACCTTACGAGCAGTACTTC. This gives the protein CASSEAGTGARPYEQYF.

This rearrangement joins TRBV19 to TRBJ2-6, with TRBD1 matching 7 bases. CDR3 length: 18 residues. Germline loops: CDR1 LNHDA, CDR2 SQIVND (reference sequence). Trimming removed 6 bases from V and 0 bases from J; junction bases left unmatched: 11. CDR3 bases: TGTGCCAGTAGCAACCCGGGACAGATTGTCTCTGGGGCCAACGTCCTGACTTTC. The encoded protein is CASSNPGQIVSGANVLTF.

The chain employs TRBV4-3 and TRBJ1-5; D gene uncertain. Germline values: CDR1 LGHNA, CDR2 YSLEER. The CDR3 has 16 residues. Trimming took off 0 bases at V and 0 bases at J, with 9 bases between the two ends. The CDR3 reads CASSQDTRLSNQPQHF. CDR3 DNA: TGCGCCAGCAGCCAAGATACGAGGCTTAGCAATCAGCCCCAGCATTTT.

V is TRBV19 and J is TRBJ1-1; no clear D gene. Trimming stripped 10 bases from V and 0 bases from J, with 12 bases between. Germline V gene sequence: CDR1 LNHDA, CDR2 SQIVND (reference sequence). The CDR3 runs to 13 residues. The CDR3 DNA reads TGTGCCACTGCACACAGCTTGAACACTGAAGCTTTCTTT. Its protein product is CATAHSLNTEAFF.

The chain has TRBV11-2 and TRBJ2-3; 9 bases line up with TRBD2. Germline V gives CDR1 SGHAT, CDR2 FQNNGV. V trimming: 5 bases; J trimming: 1 base; junction bases outside the gene matches: 1. The CDR3 spans 14 residues. The CDR3 nucleotides are TGTGCCAGCAGCGGCGGGGGGGGCACAGATACGCAGTATTTT. It encodes CASSGGGGTDTQYF.

The V gene is TRBV29-1, the J gene TRBJ2-7; 16 nucleotides agree with TRBD2. V gave up 5 bases and J gave up 7 bases; unmatched junction bases: 8. This CDR3 contains 15 residues. CDR1 and CDR2 from the germline V gene are SQVTM and ANQGSEA. The CDR3 loop is CSVQGLAGGPREQYF. For the CDR3, the DNA is TGCAGCGTTCAGGGACTAGCGGGGGGGCCGCGAGAGCAGTACTTC.

This chain links TRBV27 with TRBJ1-2; a weak D match, TRBD1 (6 bases). CDR1 is MNHEY, CDR2 SMNVEV, per germline (reference sequence). The CDR3 consists of 15 residues. The V end was cut by 0 bases, the J end by 8 bases, with 16 bases between. The CDR3 loop reads CASSLSGGLDWGYTF. The CDR3 nucleotides read TGTGCCAGCAGTTTATCGGGGGGGCTTGATTGGGGCTACACCTTC.

The J gene is TRBJ2-7, the V gene TRBV5-4, with D possibly TRBD1 on 6 matching bases. V dropped 3 bases and J dropped 9 bases, with 16 bases sitting between them. CDR3 length equals 13 residues. CDR1 and CDR2 from the germline V gene are SGHNT and YYREEE (reference sequence). Here the CDR3 DNA reads TGTGCCAGCAGCTGGACAGCCTTAGGGGTGCAGTACTTC. Translating it yields CASSWTALGVQYF. Full variable domain (rest looked up from reference TRBV5-4 and TRBJ2-7): ETGVTQSPTHLIKTRGQQVTLRCSSQSGHNTVSWYQQALGQGPQFIFQYYREEENGRGNFPPRFSGLQFPNYSSELNVNALELDDSALYLCASSWTALGVQYFGPGTRLTVT.

The CDR3 DNA is TGTGCCAGCAGTTACTCAGGGGGGGAATCCTACGAGCAGTACTTC. Translated, it gives CASSYSGGESYEQYF. This rearrangement joins TRBV6-5 to TRBJ2-7; possible D gene TRBD2, 7 bases. Trimming cost V 0 bases and J 1 base, with 10 bases left between them. From germline, CDR1 is MNHEY and CDR2 SVGAGI. The CDR3 extends over 15 amino acids.

The chain employs TRBV7-9 and TRBJ2-2; D is possibly TRBD2 (5 bases). Germline V gene data show CDR1 as SEHNR and CDR2 as FQNEAQ (reference sequence). Trimming removed 5 bases from V and 3 bases from J, with 13 bases in between. This CDR3 has 15 amino acids. CDR3 sequence reads: CASSPPAGYTGELFF. The CDR3 DNA reads as TGTGCCAGCAGCCCCCCTGCGGGTTACACCGGGGAGCTGTTTTTT.

The chain is built from TRBV5-1 and TRBJ2-7; D not resolved. The CDR3 runs to 11 residues. Trimming stripped 2 bases from V and 5 bases from J, with 5 bases between. In germline, CDR1 is SGHRS, CDR2 YFSETQ. The CDR3 bases are TGCGCCAGCAGCTTACTCAACGAGCAGTACTTC. It yields the protein CASSLLNEQYF.

This chain joins TRBV11-2 and TRBJ2-2, with D perhaps matching TRBD1 (6 bases). The CDR3 consists of 14 residues. The V and J ends lost 5 bases and 6 bases respectively, with 13 bases between them. Germline-derived CDR1 and CDR2 are SGHAT and FQNNGV. CDR3 nucleotide sequence: TGTGCCAGCAGCGTGGAACAGGGTGCCGGGGAGCTGTTTTTT. This encodes CASSVEQGAGELFF.

This chain connects TRBV3-1 (or the pseudogene TRBV3-2) to TRBJ1-4; D may be TRBD1 (6 bases). V gave up 5 bases and J gave up 8 bases, with 18 bases separating them. The CDR3 has 15 amino acids. Germline CDR1 is LGHDT and CDR2 is YNNKEL (reference sequence). This chain's CDR3 is CASSGEQGIREKLFF. In DNA form, the CDR3 reads TGTGCCAGCAGCGGAGAACAGGGAATTCGGGAAAAACTGTTTTTT.